Reported below is one T cell receptor (beta chain). This clone was detected only a few times. Its antigen is still unknown. Per-nucleotide qualities are absent, and no much larger clonotype sits a single base away. This sample also contains other DNA sequences that code for the same CDR3. The entry originates in a study of blood T cell repertoires in COVID-19 (dated by TCRdb to 2020 to 2021). Study-level background: Collaborator samples came from the United States, Italy and Spain and covered acute and convalescent phases of COVID-19. The sample metadata nearly always contained a de-identified subject ID, COVID-19 status, age in years and sex. The prospective study material was composed of cDNA or gDNA derived from T cells, B-cell-depleted T cells, or PBMCs. HLA class I and class II types, where available, came from metadata supplied by the sample provider rather than from assay-based typing. Subjects who had been exposed to COVID-19, were actively infected with it, or had recovered from it provided the deeply sampled blood TCRbeta repertoires that made up the dataset. The repertoires were released in a freely available public database intended as a resource for research on the immune response to SARS-CoV-2. Samples were obtained from the ongoing ImmuneRACE study (first 160 participants) and from about 1,300 subjects provided by 6 global collaborators. What the work shows at the level of the full study, not this receptor alone: The quantity of clinical and demographic metadata differed by source and by participant and was supplied without curation.

Participants in the prospective study were aged roughly 18 to 90 years, lived in more than 20 United States geographic areas, and enrolled through a virtual design. In the prospective study, participants were assigned to cohorts based on the clinical history participants reported in a screening survey and a study questionnaire. In the prospective study, mobile phlebotomists collected whole blood, serum and a nasopharyngeal or oropharyngeal swab from each participant. Additional blood draws and questionnaires over an approximately two-month period could optionally be provided by prospective study participants. Before DNA extraction, prospective study blood samples were shipped either frozen or at room temperature. According to the germline V gene, CDR1 reads MGHRA and CDR2 reads YSYEKL. The CDR3 numbers 15 residues from cysteine through phenylalanine. Of the read, only the CDR3 DNA is kept; its 45 bases are in frame from base 1. The V and J ends are trimmed by 3 bases and 1 base, leaving 12 bases between them.

TCRbeta CDR3 regions were amplified from genomic DNA by means of the immunoSEQ Assay, a bias-controlled multiplex PCR. The paper's data handling went like this. The number of nucleated cells in each sample was estimated by amplification of reference gene primers within the assay. To quantify the absolute abundance of each unique TCRbeta CDR3 rearrangement, sequence reads were collapsed and filtered. Productive Simpson clonality was computed per sample as the square root of Simpson's diversity index over productive rearrangements. TCRdb obtained this table from immuneACCESS and retained in-frame rearrangements with V and J assigned. These tables miss some clones; where compared with another copy, unresolved V genes account for less than half of the shortfall, and the remainder is unexplained. V and J calls and clone size are those listed in that table; D and trimming were worked out from the DNA. The sample table records over 350,000 clones; 85% to 90% of these occur just once. The ten top clones hold roughly 0.97% of the sample.

The specimen was PBMCs or T cells enriched from blood (not recorded which). The origin of this receptor is a woman under 40 with acute COVID-19. Recombination joined TRBV4-1 with TRBJ1-1; a weak D assignment points to TRBD1 (6 bases agree). The CDR3: CASSQGRGGNTEAFF. The DNA is TGCGCCAGCAGCCAGGGGCGAGGGGGGAACACTGAAGCTTTCTTT.